Shown below are 3 T cell receptor beta chains from a single sample sequenced in a study of cytomegalovirus exposure and HLA in healthy donors. 13 Jbeta primers and 60 Vbeta primers were used for the PCR. The repertoire was sequenced with immunoSEQ multiplex PCR; TCRdb's copy has only in-frame clones and lacks some. The sample yields 100,000 to 150,000 clones, roughly 82% seen once. Sequencing was performed on PBMCs. These receptors came from a woman in her forties in good health and CMV-seropositive.

In its sample, this clone was seen a few times. CDR3 nucleotides: TGTGCCAGCAGCTTGATCACAGGGGGAACTAACTATGGCTACACCTTC. Encoded protein: CASSLITGGTNYGYTF. The chain joins TRBV7-9 to TRBJ1-2; 8 positions match TRBD1. Germline lookup yields CDR1 SEHNR and CDR2 FQNEAQ (reference sequence). With 3 bases clipped from V and 0 bases from J, the junction kept 6 bases outside the gene matches. This CDR3 has 16 residues. The full variable domain, in which reference TRBV7-9 and TRBJ1-2 provide the parts outside the CDR3, is DTGVSQNPRHKITKRGQNVTFRCDPISEHNRLYWYRQTLGQGPEFLTYFQNEAQLEKSRLLSDRFSAERPKGSFSTLEIQRTEQGDSAMYLCASSLITGGTNYGYTFGSGTRLTVV.

This clone was seen once. The chain recombines TRBV5-1 with TRBJ2-2; TRBD2 aligns across 10 bases. J gave up 4 bases and V 5 bases, and 8 bases lay outside the gene matches. The CDR3 has 16 residues. Germline lookup yields CDR1 SGHRS and CDR2 YFSETQ. The CDR3 spells CASRKLAGVFTGELFF. The DNA of the CDR3 is TGCGCCAGCAGGAAGCTAGCGGGAGTCTTCACCGGGGAGCTGTTTTTT.

The V call is TRBV27, the J call TRBJ1-1; 10 bases fit TRBD1. This CDR3 has 14 amino acids. The V segment lost 7 bases and the J segment 4 bases; nucleotides outside the gene matches: 6. Germline loops: CDR1 MNHEY, CDR2 SMNVEV (reference sequence). The CDR3 reads CASKRDRGPTEAFF. For the CDR3, the DNA is TGTGCCAGCAAACGGGACAGGGGTCCCACTGAAGCTTTCTTT.